A selection of T cell receptor beta chains follows, all from one sample in a study of beta chain features in type 1 diabetes. The assay was immunoSEQ multiplex PCR, and TCRdb's table has in-frame clones only and misses some. Of under 300,000 clones listed, approximately 14% are singletons. Material for sequencing was naive CD4+ T cells from blood. The receptors derive from a man aged 25 to 40 with type 1 diabetes. The CDR3 runs from the conserved cysteine through the conserved F or W. D genes are given only for firm matches. Clone size is not always given. Where it is, it says once, few, many or a class for expanded clones.

j_call: TRBJ2-1
clone_size: .
v_call: TRBV28
d_call: TRBD2
cdr3_aa: CASSPTGGPGNEQFF
cdr3_nt: TGTGCCAGCAGCCCCACGGGAGGACCCGGGAATGAGCAGTTCTTC

j_call: TRBJ2-7
clone_size: few
v_call: TRBV29-1
d_call: .
cdr3_aa: CSVGHGYEQYF
cdr3_nt: TGCAGCGTTGGACACGGCTACGAGCAGTACTTC

j_call: TRBJ2-3
clone_size: .
v_call: TRBV10-3
d_call: .
cdr3_aa: CAISGGGSGTDTQYF
cdr3_nt: TGTGCCATCAGTGGGGGCGGCAGCGGCACAGATACGCAGTATTTT

j_call: TRBJ2-1
clone_size: .
v_call: TRBV7-8
d_call: TRBD2
cdr3_aa: CASSRRRGGWNEQFF
cdr3_nt: TGTGCCAGCAGTCGAAGGCGGGGGGGCTGGAATGAGCAGTTCTTC

j_call: TRBJ2-3
clone_size: few
v_call: TRBV9
d_call: TRBD2
cdr3_aa: CASSALAGVSDTQYF
cdr3_nt: TGTGCCAGCAGCGCTCTAGCGGGGGTTTCAGATACGCAGTATTTT

j_call: TRBJ2-5
clone_size: few
v_call: TRBV11-3
d_call: TRBD1
cdr3_aa: CASSSDRDQETQYF
cdr3_nt: TGTGCCAGCAGCTCCGACAGGGACCAAGAGACCCAGTACTTC

j_call: TRBJ2-5
clone_size: few
v_call: TRBV5-1
d_call: .
cdr3_aa: CASSPRGETQYF
cdr3_nt: TGCGCCAGCAGCCCAAGGGGAGAGACCCAGTACTTC

j_call: TRBJ1-2
clone_size: few
v_call: TRBV25-1
d_call: .
cdr3_aa: CASSESGFYGYTF
cdr3_nt: TGTGCCAGCAGTGAATCAGGTTTTTATGGCTACACCTTC

j_call: TRBJ2-2
clone_size: few
v_call: TRBV28
d_call: .
cdr3_aa: CASSSLAGGELFF
cdr3_nt: TGTGCCAGCAGTTCTCTGGCGGGCGGGGAGCTGTTTTTT

j_call: TRBJ2-5
clone_size: few
v_call: TRBV2
d_call: .
cdr3_aa: CASSEVIETQYF
cdr3_nt: TGTGCCAGCAGTGAAGTAATAGAGACCCAGTACTTC

j_call: TRBJ2-1
clone_size: .
v_call: TRBV9
d_call: TRBD2
cdr3_aa: CASSVVGGRAVNEQFF
cdr3_nt: TGTGCCAGCAGCGTAGTAGGAGGGAGGGCCGTCAATGAGCAGTTCTTC